The clone carrying this T cell receptor delta chain was found a few times. Germline loops: CDR1 TSWWSYY, CDR2 QGS. This CDR3 comprises 22 residues. J gave up 10 bases and V 1 base, and 27 bases lay outside the gene matches. This record belongs to a study of human gamma delta and Vdelta1 T cells. TCRdb re-identified clones in the PCR reads via CATT. The table lists approximately 6,000 delta-chain clones, roughly a tenth of them singletons. Sequenced sample: naive CD27+ Vdelta1 gamma-delta T cells from blood. This clonotype originated in a human donor in good health. The rearrangement links TRDV1 to TRDJ1; 13 nucleotides align to TRDD3. CDR3: CALGEPASYTYWGLGDTGRLIF. DNA of the CDR3: TGTGCTCTTGGGGAACCTGCTTCCTACACCTACTGGGGACTGGGGGATACGGGCAGACTCATCTTT.